This T cell receptor beta chain originates from a study of blood T cell repertoires in COVID-19 (TCRdb year 2020). Regarding the study in general: The collaborator samples originated in the United States, Italy and Spain and spanned the acute and convalescent phases of COVID-19. Nearly every sample came with metadata listing a de-identified subject ID, COVID-19 status, age in years and sex. Subjects who had been exposed to COVID-19, were actively infected with it, or had recovered from it provided the deeply sampled blood TCRbeta repertoires that made up the dataset. A freely available public database, intended as a resource for researchers studying the immune response to SARS-CoV-2, is where the repertoires were released. Where HLA class I and class II types were available, the types were taken from metadata supplied by the sample provider, not from assay-based typing. The material from the prospective study consisted of cDNA or gDNA derived from T cells, B-cell-depleted T cells, or PBMCs. Samples were obtained from the ongoing ImmuneRACE study (first 160 participants) and from 1,000 to 1,500 subjects provided by 6 global collaborators.

Overall study results and their limits: Clinical and demographic metadata were provided uncurated, with the amount varying by source and participant.

The collaborating institutions used their own protocols to collect whole blood in K2EDTA tubes. For TCRbeta analysis, collaborator samples were shipped as frozen whole blood, as isolated PBMCs, or as DNA extracted from either sample type. Of note for this clone: Its antigen is not yet known. Qualities for individual bases were not recorded, and no much larger clone is one base off.

TCRbeta CDR3 regions were amplified from genomic DNA by means of the immunoSEQ Assay, a bias-controlled multiplex PCR. The published analysis was carried out like this. Nucleated cell counts per sample were estimated from amplification of reference gene primers within the assay. To quantify the absolute abundance of each unique TCRbeta CDR3 rearrangement, sequence reads were collapsed and filtered. Productive Simpson clonality was computed per sample as the square root of Simpson's diversity index over productive rearrangements. The table comes from immuneACCESS by way of TCRdb, which keeps in-frame sequences with V and J called. Part of the clones is missing from these tables; in studies checked, under half for an unresolved V gene and the rest for unknown reasons. V and J calls and clone size follow that table, whereas D and trimming were derived from the DNA. Within this sample are some 340,000 clones, with 80% to 90% of them counted one time only. The ten largest clones add up to around 3% of the sample.

The CDR3 covers 14 residues, taking in both the cysteine and the phenylalanine. Left in the record is the CDR3 DNA by itself, 42 bases read in frame from the first base. V and J lose 3 bases and 7 bases, and a span of 16 bases separates them. CDR1 and CDR2, looked up from the germline V gene, are SGHRS and YFSETQ. Recombination joined TRBV5-1 with TRBJ1-2; no D gene is confidently identified. What was sequenced was peripheral blood. The clonotype originates from a man aged 25 to 40 with active or convalescent COVID-19. This receptor carries the CDR3 CASSSGPSAGGYTF. The sequence in DNA is TGCGCCAGCAGCTCCGGTCCTTCAGCGGGTGGCTACACCTTC.